This TCR beta chain emerged from a study of T-cell memory formation after mild COVID-19 (TCRdb year 2021). Turning to the overall study: TCR sequence clusters from the two donors were found to be largely donor specific. The cohort comprised two young, previously healthy adult volunteers, one female and one male. In a couple of donors, T-cell clones that expanded and contracted after mild COVID-19 were followed by sequencing TCRalpha and TCRbeta repertoires longitudinally.

PBMCs were isolated by Ficoll-Paque density gradient centrifugation. The paper's findings and limits, for the study overall: Some responding clones were detected in pre-infection memory, which suggested that pre-existing cross-reactive memory T cells had joined the SARS-CoV-2 response. SARS-CoV-2 specificity was not confirmed for the second-wave clones peaking on day 37. Contracting CD4+ clones appeared mostly in the CM and EM memory subsets, whereas CD8+ clones were enriched in EMRA. From day 15 to 85, contracting clones showed balanced CD4/CD8 phenotypes, whereas a second wave of clones that expanded from day 15 to 37 leaned towards CD4+. Only a couple of mild cases were covered in the study, and larger cohorts including severe cases with pre-infection samples were considered necessary.

Taken from cysteine to phenylalanine, the CDR3 has 15 residues. Of all the DNA, just the CDR3 is kept, 45 bases in frame from base 1. V is trimmed back by 4 bases and J by 2 bases, and the junction contains 2 bases that no gene match accounts for. Per the germline V gene, SGHRS is the CDR1 and YFSETQ is the CDR2. To note about this clonotype: Which antigen it targets is not known. No per-base quality is available; no much larger clone lies one base away.

Sequencing was performed on an Illumina NovaSeq 6000. Using 5'RACE with constant-segment primers, TCRalpha and TCRbeta cDNA libraries were constructed, with sample barcodes and unique molecular identifiers added in the process. RNA was extracted from every sample with Trizol reagent. The libraries were amplified in two PCR steps, and the second step added a second sample barcode and Illumina TruSeq adapters. Sequencing of libraries was performed on an Illumina NovaSeq with 2 x 150 bp paired-end reads. As for how the authors treated the data: Reads were demultiplexed and collapsed into UMI-guided consensus sequences with migec v1.2.7. With mixcr v2.1.11, UMI consensuses were aligned to TRA and TRB V and J templates and assembled into clonotypes. Expanded or contracted clonotypes were those called significant by both edgeR and NoisET, with noise models trained on biological replicates. For edgeR calls, the cutoffs were a false discovery rate-adjusted p below 0.01 and a log2 fold-change threshold of 1. PCA with hierarchical clustering of max-normalized trajectories of the 1000 most abundant clonotypes was used as exploratory dynamics analysis. Separately sequenced CD4+ and CD8+ repertoires were used to assign a CD4 or CD8 phenotype to each responding clone. TCRdb handled the public reads itself, with Q25 trimming in fastp and clone calling in MiXCR, and kept productive beta chains. Rows with a matching CDR3 protein are joined into one entry that keeps the most common DNA and genes. TCRdb, rather than the study authors, made the V and J calls. The sample table shows over 35,000 distinct CDR3 sequences, and more than 9% are seen once. The ten top clones hold about 12% of the sample.

Sequencing used PBMCs or a T cell subset sorted from them (not recorded which). The chain couples TRBV5-1 to TRBJ2-2; TRBD2 agrees with 10 junctional bases. This clonotype originated in an adult woman who had mild COVID-19 (a few samples of this study predate the infection). The sample titles of this study are shuffled in the database, so cell type and time point are left out; the donor was told from shared clones. The encoded CDR3 is CASSRTSGNTGELFF. DNA sequence: TGCGCCAGCAGCCGGACTAGCGGCAACACCGGGGAGCTGTTTTTT.